This T cell receptor (beta chain) is from a study of OX40 agonist ivuxolimab in advanced cancers. Across the study: The patients received agonistic anti-OX40 (CD134) antibody ivuxolimab. Partial responses, seen in three patients, involved one hepatocellular carcinoma and two cutaneous melanomas. Findings and limits, study-wide: Relative to CD4+ cells, CD8+ T cells on average had more expanded clones.

For this clone: As yet, its antigen is unknown.

Excluded were patients having autoimmune disease history or systemic immunosuppression. Sequencing was performed with immunoSEQ multiplex PCR; in TCRdb, only in-frame clones are kept and a portion is missing. The sample contains over 20,000 clones, around 80% of which appear only once. This CDR3 spans 14 amino acids. The germline V gene has CDR1 ENHRY and CDR2 SYGVKD. V lost 2 bases to trimming and J lost 4 bases; unmatched junction nucleotides: 2. The specimen was CD4+ or CD8+ T cells sorted from blood, collected in a trial of the OX40 agonist ivuxolimab. The origin of this receptor is an adult with an advanced solid tumor such as melanoma, head and neck, liver or kidney cancer. The rearrangement joins TRBV10-3 to TRBJ2-3, with 8 bases lining up with TRBD1. The CDR3: CAISEGQGADTQYF. CDR3 in DNA: TGTGCCATCAGTGAGGGACAGGGAGCAGATACGCAGTATTTT.